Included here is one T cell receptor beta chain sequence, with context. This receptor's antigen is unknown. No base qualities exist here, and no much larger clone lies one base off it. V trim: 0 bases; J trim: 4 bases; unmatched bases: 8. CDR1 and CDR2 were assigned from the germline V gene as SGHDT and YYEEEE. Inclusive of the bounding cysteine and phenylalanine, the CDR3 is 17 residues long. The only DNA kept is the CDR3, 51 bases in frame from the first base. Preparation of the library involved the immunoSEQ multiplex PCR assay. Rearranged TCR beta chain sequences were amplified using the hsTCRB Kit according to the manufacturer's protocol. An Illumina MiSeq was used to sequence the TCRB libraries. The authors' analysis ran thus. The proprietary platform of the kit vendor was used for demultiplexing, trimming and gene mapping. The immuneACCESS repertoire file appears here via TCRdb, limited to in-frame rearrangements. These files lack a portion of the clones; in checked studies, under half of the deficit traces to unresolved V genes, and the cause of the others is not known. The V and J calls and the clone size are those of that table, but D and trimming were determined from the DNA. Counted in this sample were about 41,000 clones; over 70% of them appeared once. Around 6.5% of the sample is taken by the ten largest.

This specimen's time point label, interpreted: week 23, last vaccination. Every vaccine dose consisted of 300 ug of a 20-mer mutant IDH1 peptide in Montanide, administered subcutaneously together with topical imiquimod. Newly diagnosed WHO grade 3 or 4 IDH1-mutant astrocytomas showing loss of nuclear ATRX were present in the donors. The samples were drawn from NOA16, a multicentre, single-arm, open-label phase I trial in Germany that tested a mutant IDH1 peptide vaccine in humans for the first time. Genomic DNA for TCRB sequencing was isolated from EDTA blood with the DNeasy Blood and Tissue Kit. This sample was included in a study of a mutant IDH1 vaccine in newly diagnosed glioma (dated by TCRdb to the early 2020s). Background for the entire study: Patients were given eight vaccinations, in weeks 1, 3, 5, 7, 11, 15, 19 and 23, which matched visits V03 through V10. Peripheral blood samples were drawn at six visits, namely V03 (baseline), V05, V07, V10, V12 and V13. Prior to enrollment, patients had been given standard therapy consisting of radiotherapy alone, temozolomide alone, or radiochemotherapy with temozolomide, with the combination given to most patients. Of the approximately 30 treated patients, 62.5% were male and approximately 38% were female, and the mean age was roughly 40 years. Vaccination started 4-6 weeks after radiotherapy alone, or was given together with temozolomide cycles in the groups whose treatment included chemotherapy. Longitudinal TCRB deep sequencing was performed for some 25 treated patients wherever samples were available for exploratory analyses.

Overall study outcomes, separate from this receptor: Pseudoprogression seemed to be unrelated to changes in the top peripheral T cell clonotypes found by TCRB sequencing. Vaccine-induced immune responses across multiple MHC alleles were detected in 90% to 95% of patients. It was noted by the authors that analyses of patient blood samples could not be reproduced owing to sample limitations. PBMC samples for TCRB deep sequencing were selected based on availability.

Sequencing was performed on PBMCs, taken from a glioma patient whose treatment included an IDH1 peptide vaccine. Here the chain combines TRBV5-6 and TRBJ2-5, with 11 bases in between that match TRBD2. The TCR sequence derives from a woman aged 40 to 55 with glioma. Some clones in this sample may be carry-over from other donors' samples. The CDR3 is CASSLVLAGGSRETQYF. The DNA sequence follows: TGTGCCAGCAGCTTGGTCCTAGCGGGGGGTTCACGAGAGACCCAGTACTTC.